This paragraph covers one TCR beta chain sequence. Its specificity is not known. The trim removed 5 bases at V and 4 bases at J, leaving 9 bases unmatched. The germline gives CDR1 MDHEN, CDR2 SYDVKM. The CDR3 length is 15 residues. CD45RO-negative CD8 cells positively selected for CCR7 made up the naive population, which excluded terminally differentiated effector memory CD45RA+ cells. The repertoire was sequenced with immunoSEQ multiplex PCR; TCRdb's copy has only in-frame clones and lacks some. The sample lists a few hundred thousand clones, roughly 95% occurring once. This specimen comes from a study of shared clonotypes between healthy human individuals. The study's findings and limits: Non-shared clonotypes were found to have lower generation probabilities than the clonotypes that were shared by all four of the sorted-subset donors.

The sample taken for sequencing was naive CD8+ T cells sorted from blood. This chain joins TRBV28 and TRBJ1-1; the match to TRBD1 covers 8 bases. This clonotype was obtained from a woman in her 30s in good health. CDR3 nucleotides: TGTGCCAGCAGTCCTGGGGTCAGGGGGCCCACTGAAGCTTTCTTT. Translation gives CASSPGVRGPTEAFF.